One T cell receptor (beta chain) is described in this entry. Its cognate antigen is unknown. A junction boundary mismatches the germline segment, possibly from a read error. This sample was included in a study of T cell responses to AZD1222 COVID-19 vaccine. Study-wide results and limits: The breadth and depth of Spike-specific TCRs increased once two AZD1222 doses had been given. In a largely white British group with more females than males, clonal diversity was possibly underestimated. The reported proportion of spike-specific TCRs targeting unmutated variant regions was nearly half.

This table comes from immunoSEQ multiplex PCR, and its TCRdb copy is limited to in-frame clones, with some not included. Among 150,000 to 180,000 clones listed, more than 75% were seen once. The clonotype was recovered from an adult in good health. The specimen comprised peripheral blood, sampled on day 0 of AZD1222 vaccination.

CDR3 in DNA: TGTGCTAGCAGCCACGGCCCCAACAATGAGCAGTTCTTC. Translated: CASSHGPNNEQFF. The rearrangement links TRBV7-7 to TRBJ2-1; D is unclear. Germline V gene lookup returns CDR1 SSHAT and CDR2 FNYEAQ (reference sequence). The CDR3 extends over 13 amino acids.